A single sample is the source of the 9 T cell receptor beta chains below, sequenced in a study of blood T cells in healthy people across ages. A second PCR, run for about 7 to 11 cycles, used a sample-barcoded 5' primer plus a J-beta primer mix. TCRdb redid the calling of the 5' RACE reads with MiXCR, one entry per CDR3 protein. The repertoire includes some 760,000 distinct CDR3 sequences, 25% of them detected once, and approximately 4% sits in the top ten. The sample was also reused in another study, on T cells of mothers and their children.

The source material was blood. All receptors come from a boy aged 5-17 years in good health.

This clonotype turned up a few times. V and J are TRBV5-6 and TRBJ2-7; 7 positions agree with TRBD1. The trim removed 1 base at V and 4 bases at J, leaving 5 bases unmatched. The CDR3 contains 14 residues. Germline assignment: CDR1 SGHDT and CDR2 YYEEEE. DNA of the CDR3: TGTGCCAGCAGCTTGACCGGGACAGAATACGAGCAGTACTTC. Translating gives CASSLTGTEYEQYF.

V is TRBV7-2 and J is TRBJ2-3, with 13 bases lining up with TRBD2. This CDR3 has 18 amino acids. With 1 base clipped from V and 4 bases from J, the junction kept 8 bases outside the gene matches. Germline CDR1 reads SGHTA; CDR2 reads FQGNSA. The CDR3 protein is CASSLGLAGGLSADTQYF. The CDR3 coding sequence is TGTGCCAGCAGCTTAGGACTAGCGGGGGGACTTAGCGCAGATACGCAGTATTTT.

This clonotype was counted only a few times. The CDR3 sequence: CASSVSWLANEKLFF. In DNA, the CDR3 is TGTGCCAGCAGCGTCTCCTGGTTGGCTAATGAAAAACTGTTTTTT. The V call is TRBV28, the J call TRBJ1-4; D not certain. Germline V gives CDR1 MDHEN, CDR2 SYDVKM. V lost 6 bases to trimming and J lost 3 bases, with 14 bases between them. This CDR3 has 15 residues.

The chain employs TRBV6-5 and TRBJ2-7; D remains ambiguous. V was trimmed by 5 bases and J by 1 base, leaving 9 bases between them. This CDR3 is built from 13 residues. Looked up from germline, CDR1 is MNHEY and CDR2 is SVGAGI. CDR3 coding DNA: TGTGCCAGCAGTACCACCTATTCCTACGAGCAGTACTTC. Protein sequence: CASSTTYSYEQYF.

The gene calls are TRBV12-3 or TRBV12-4 and TRBJ2-5; D is unclear. V lost 1 base and J lost 3, with 9 bases in between. The CDR3 consists of 14 residues. The CDR3, as DNA: TGTGCCAGCAGTTTAGTCAACAGCGAAGAGACCCAGTACTTC. It translates to CASSLVNSEETQYF.

This clonotype occurred once. In DNA, the CDR3 is TGTGCCAGCAGTTTAGGTTCTAGCAGACGCCAAGAGACCCAGTACTTC. Protein sequence: CASSLGSSRRQETQYF. The chain uses TRBV12-3 or TRBV12-4 and TRBJ2-5; D is possibly TRBD2 (5 bases). The V and J ends lost 1 base and 1 base respectively, with 13 bases between them. The CDR3 is made up of 16 amino acids.

This chain connects TRBV20-1 to TRBJ2-7; weak D call: TRBD1 (6 bases). The V end lost 4 bases, the J end lost 7 bases, and 23 bases lay between the germline ends. The CDR3 totals 15 residues. The germline gives CDR1 DFQATT, CDR2 SNEGSKA (reference sequence). The CDR3 bases are TGCAGTGCTACACAGGGAGCGGCCTACGCAGAGGAGCAGTACTTC. Translation: CSATQGAAYAEEQYF.

The chain is built from TRBV5-1 and TRBJ2-2; D unresolved. This CDR3 contains 13 residues. Trimming shortened V by 4 bases and J by 6 bases, and 10 bases separated the two germline ends. Germline CDR1 and CDR2: SGHRS and YFSETQ. CDR3 nucleotides: TGCGCCAGCAGCCCCGGCCAGGCCGGGGAGCTGTTTTTT. As protein: CASSPGQAGELFF.

A few counts support this clonotype. This chain uses TRBV7-2 with TRBJ2-7, with D perhaps TRBD1 (5 bases). The CDR3 totals 12 residues. Trimming took 7 bases from V and 2 from J, leaving 9 bases between them. The germline gives CDR1 SGHTA, CDR2 FQGNSA. The CDR3 loop is CASNRPPYEQYF. CDR3 DNA sequence: TGTGCCAGCAACAGGCCACCCTACGAGCAGTACTTC.